This record covers a single T cell receptor (beta chain). In the original processing: Estimation of nucleated cell counts relied on the amplification of reference gene primers. Assay used: immunoSEQ multiplex PCR; TCRdb lists only in-frame clones, some missing. V, J and clone size are those of that table, while D and trimming were read from the DNA. This table holds under 200,000 clones, approximately 84% found once. The CDR3 totals 15 residues. Germline-derived CDR1 and CDR2 are LGHNA and YNFKEQ. With V trimmed by 1 base and J by 6 bases, 8 bases remained unmatched. This record belongs to a study of blood T cell repertoires in COVID-19. For the study at large: Collection of acute and convalescent COVID-19 samples took place in the United States, Italy and Spain.

The rearrangement uses TRBV4-2 and TRBJ1-2; TRBD1 matches at 7 bases. The receptor comes from a man aged 40-55 years with acute or convalescent COVID-19. Specimen: peripheral blood. Here the CDR3 reads CASSQVSTGENGYTF. CDR3 in DNA: TGTGCCAGCAGCCAAGTGTCTACAGGGGAGAATGGCTACACCTTC.